A single sample gave rise to the 26 T cell receptor beta chains below, sequenced in a study of blood T cell repertoires in COVID-19. Generated by immunoSEQ multiplex PCR, the TCRdb table keeps only in-frame clones and is missing some. The top ten hold 0.9% to 1.5% of the sample, which has over 350,000 clones, about 88% seen once. The sequencing sample was made of PBMCs or T cells enriched from blood (not recorded which). The receptors were sampled from a woman younger than 30 who had recovered from COVID-19.

Only a few counts were recorded for this clone. The chain recombines TRBV18 with TRBJ2-7, with TRBD1 identical over 9 bases. In germline, CDR1 is KGHSH, CDR2 LQKENI. CDR3 size: 13 residues. The V segment lost 8 bases and the J segment 7 bases; nucleotides outside the gene matches: 9. CDR3 coding DNA: TGTGCCAGCACAAACAGGGGGCTAGGAGAGCAGTACTTC. Its protein product is CASTNRGLGEQYF.

This chain uses TRBV6-5 with TRBJ1-2; 8 bases map to TRBD1. V trimming: 6 bases; J trimming: 6 bases; junction bases outside the gene matches: 3. CDR1 and CDR2 from the germline V gene are MNHEY and SVGAGI. This CDR3 contains 12 residues. In nucleotides, the CDR3 is TGTGCCAGCAGCCAGGGGGCCCATGGCTACACCTTC. Residues: CASSQGAHGYTF.

The chain carries TRBV29-1 and TRBJ1-2; 7 nucleotides agree with TRBD1. Trimming cost V 7 bases and J 2 bases; bases outside gene matches: 4. Germline V gives CDR1 SQVTM, CDR2 ANQGSEA. The CDR3 consists of 12 residues. The CDR3: CSAQTGNYGYTF. The DNA of the CDR3 is TGCAGCGCCCAGACAGGGAACTATGGCTACACCTTC.

The chain recombines TRBV19 with TRBJ1-6; 7 bases match TRBD1. CDR1 and CDR2 (germline): LNHDA, SQIVND (reference sequence). Trimming cost V 7 bases and J 7 bases; bases outside gene matches: 10. The CDR3 length is 15 residues. CDR3 sequence (DNA): TGTGCCAGTACCGAAGACAGGGTTGCGAATTCACCCCTCCACTTT. It codes for CASTEDRVANSPLHF.

The CDR3 region is CASSVNPGQRYGYTF. As DNA, the CDR3 is TGTGCCAGCAGCGTCAATCCGGGACAGCGCTATGGCTACACCTTC. This chain links TRBV21-1 with TRBJ1-2; no DNA check was done on the table's D call, TRBD1. TRBV21-1 represents a pseudogene. There are 15 residues in the CDR3.

In its sample, this clone was seen a few times. This chain connects TRBV7-3 to TRBJ1-1, with 7 bases fitting TRBD1. The length of the CDR3 is 13 residues. Germline V gene lookup returns CDR1 SGHTA and CDR2 FQGTGA. V was pared by 3 bases and J by 4 bases, with 2 bases of the junction left unmatched. The CDR3 protein is CASSLTGSTEAFF. The CDR3 DNA reads as TGTGCCAGCAGCTTGACAGGGAGCACTGAAGCTTTCTTT.

This rearrangement joins TRBV7-8 to TRBJ1-6, with D maybe TRBD1 (6 bases). The CDR3 has 16 residues. Deletions cut 2 bases from V and 7 bases from J, with 15 bases between. Germline V gives CDR1 SGHVS, CDR2 FQNEAQ. In DNA, the CDR3 is TGTGCCAGCAGCTTACCACAGGGAAACCGAAATTCACCCCTCCACTTT. Amino acid sequence: CASSLPQGNRNSPLHF.

Details on this clone: Given the absence of the conserved phenylalanine or tryptophan at the CDR3 end, a read error is likely. The DNA is omitted, as the CDR3 cannot be located on it reliably, and the CDR3 follows TCRdb's listing. The V and J genes are TRBV6-5 and TRBJ2-7; TRBD2 reflects the table's D call only, with no check against the DNA. The CDR3 totals 14 residues, both ends included. Germline CDR1 reads MNHEY; CDR2 reads SVGAGI. Here the CDR3 reads CASSARLAGGRPEL.

The chain joins TRBV11-2 to TRBJ2-3; the D gene is possibly TRBD1 (6 bases). Per germline, CDR1 SGHAT and CDR2 FQNNGV. V lost 4 bases and J lost 2, with 19 bases in between. The CDR3 consists of 17 residues. The CDR3 DNA is TGTGCCAGCAGCTCACAGGGTCCTGGGGCCTACACAGATACGCAGTATTTT. It encodes CASSSQGPGAYTDTQYF.

The chain carries TRBV5-8 and TRBJ2-7; 7 bases map to TRBD1. V dropped 3 bases and J dropped 0; count of bases not matched to a gene: 6. The germline CDR1 and CDR2 sequences are SGHTS and YDEGEE. The CDR3 runs 15 residues. This CDR3 reads CASSSRRDSSYEQYF. The CDR3 DNA sequence: TGTGCCAGCAGCTCCCGCCGGGACAGCTCCTACGAGCAGTACTTC.

This chain uses TRBV6-1 with TRBJ2-7, with D perhaps matching TRBD2 (5 bases). There are 14 residues in the CDR3. The V gene's germline CDR1 is MNHNS and CDR2 SASEGT. With 2 bases removed from V and 1 base from J, the gap between germline ends came to 9 bases. Here the CDR3 reads CASSESRGSYEQYF. The CDR3 bases are TGTGCCAGCAGTGAATCCCGGGGATCCTACGAGCAGTACTTC.

The V call is TRBV5-8, the J call TRBJ1-3; D gene uncertain. CDR1 SGHTS and CDR2 YDEGEE come from the germline V gene. The CDR3 consists of 13 residues. The V and J ends lost 1 base and 2 bases respectively, with 4 bases between them. The CDR3 sequence is CASSLTAGNTIYF. The CDR3 DNA follows: TGTGCCAGCAGCTTGACGGCTGGAAACACCATATATTTT.

The V and J genes are TRBV2 and TRBJ1-1; tentatively, D is TRBD1 (6 bases). Germline V gene data show CDR1 as SNHLY and CDR2 as FYNNEI. Trimming stripped 0 bases from V and 0 bases from J, with 11 bases between. The CDR3 is made up of 16 amino acids. CDR3 region: CASSEAQGQLNTEAFF. CDR3 in DNA: TGTGCCAGCAGTGAAGCGCAGGGGCAGTTGAACACTGAAGCTTTCTTT.

The rearrangement links TRBV9 to TRBJ2-3; 11 positions match TRBD2. Germline CDR1 is SGDLS and CDR2 is YYNGEE. Losses at the gene ends were 3 bases for V and 5 bases for J; bases not matched to a gene: 8. The CDR3 covers 16 residues. In nucleotides, the CDR3 is TGTGCCAGCAGCGCCCTGACTAGCGGGGAGGGAGATACGCAGTATTTT. Translation gives CASSALTSGEGDTQYF. The full variable domain, completed using reference TRBV9 and TRBJ2-3, is DSGVTQTPKHLITATGQRVTLRCSPRSGDLSVYWYQQSLDQGLQFLIQYYNGEERAKGNILERFSAQQFPDLHSELNLSSLELGDSALYFCASSALTSGEGDTQYFGPGTRLTVL.

The chain combines TRBV28 with TRBJ1-5; the match to TRBD1 covers 8 bases. The CDR3 runs 15 residues. Germline CDR1 reads MDHEN; CDR2 reads SYDVKM. Trimming at V came to 1 base and at J to 5 bases, leaving 4 bases not matched to a gene. Here the CDR3 reads CASSLYAGGDQPQHF. CDR3 DNA sequence: TGTGCCAGCAGTTTATACGCAGGGGGCGATCAGCCCCAGCATTTT.

This clone appeared a single time. The CDR3 sequence is CASSLDLRPGTGDSGANVLTF. The CDR3 region has the DNA TGTGCCAGCAGTTTAGATCTAAGACCCGGGACAGGGGACTCTGGGGCCAACGTCCTGACTTTC. The chain carries TRBV28 and TRBJ2-6, with TRBD1 matching 10 bases. Looked up from germline, CDR1 is MDHEN and CDR2 is SYDVKM. Germline trimming cut 2 bases from V and 0 bases from J; bases unmatched to any gene: 13. The CDR3 length is 21 residues.

The CDR3 DNA is TGTGCCAGCAGCGCGACAGGTGGCTACACCTTC. Amino acid sequence: CASSATGGYTF. The chain recombines TRBV9 with TRBJ1-2; possible D gene TRBD1, 6 bases. Germline V lookup: CDR1 SGDLS, CDR2 YYNGEE. The germline V and J ends were trimmed by 3 bases and 7 bases, with 7 bases remaining between them. This CDR3 comprises 11 residues.

The chain employs TRBV3-1 (or the pseudogene TRBV3-2) and TRBJ2-5, with D perhaps TRBD1 (6 bases). Germline lookup yields CDR1 LGHDT and CDR2 YNNKEL (reference sequence). The V and J ends lost 3 bases and 1 base respectively, with 15 bases between them. CDR3 size: 16 residues. The CDR3 region has the DNA TGTGCCAGCAGCCATGATCCGGGACACCTCCAAGAGACCCAGTACTTC. It encodes CASSHDPGHLQETQYF.

The rearrangement uses TRBV9 and TRBJ1-6; 7 bases fit TRBD1. Germline CDR1 reads SGDLS; CDR2 reads YYNGEE. The CDR3 contains 13 residues. The V gene end was trimmed by 3 bases and the J gene end by 6 bases; junction bases not matched to a gene: 0. Here the CDR3 DNA reads TGTGCCAGCAGCGGGGACAGTAATTCACCCCTCCACTTT. It codes for CASSGDSNSPLHF.

The chain couples TRBV5-4 to TRBJ2-4; TRBD2 matches 8 bases. Germline trimming cut 10 bases from V and 1 base from J; bases unmatched to any gene: 4. CDR1 is SGHNT and CDR2 is YYREEE in the germline V gene (reference sequence). The CDR3 sequence is 13 residues long. CDR3 nucleotides: TGTGCCTCGACGGGGGGGGCCAAAAACATTCAGTACTTC. Protein sequence: CASTGGAKNIQYF. The entire variable domain, with the rest obtained from reference TRBV5-4 and TRBJ2-4, is as follows: ETGVTQSPTHLIKTRGQQVTLRCSSQSGHNTVSWYQQALGQGPQFIFQYYREEENGRGNFPPRFSGLQFPNYSSELNVNALELDDSALYLCASTGGAKNIQYFGAGTRLSVL.

The chain carries TRBV6-1 and TRBJ2-7, with D possibly matching TRBD1 (5 bases). Germline V gives CDR1 MNHNS, CDR2 SASEGT. V was clipped by 2 bases and J by 1 base, with 6 bases between them. The length of the CDR3 is 13 residues. In DNA form, the CDR3 reads TGTGCCAGCAGTGAACAGGGTTCCTACGAGCAGTACTTC. Encoded protein: CASSEQGSYEQYF.

The rearrangement links TRBV9 to TRBJ1-1; possible D gene TRBD1, 5 bases. The V gene's germline CDR1 is SGDLS and CDR2 YYNGEE. This CDR3 comprises 15 residues. The V gene lost 0 bases and the J gene lost 1 base, with 10 bases spanning the gap. Written as DNA, the CDR3 is TGTGCCAGCAGCGTAGAAGGGGCTGGGAACACTGAAGCTTTCTTT. It is translated as CASSVEGAGNTEAFF.

The genes are TRBV28 and TRBJ1-6, with D uncertain. V was trimmed by 5 bases and J by 7 bases, leaving 15 bases between them. The CDR3 runs to 15 residues. Per the germline V gene, CDR1 is MDHEN and CDR2 is SYDVKM. The CDR3 loop is CASSTDREWNSPLHF. Written as DNA, the CDR3 is TGTGCCAGCAGTACAGATCGGGAATGGAATTCACCCCTCCACTTT.

The rearrangement joins TRBV11-1 to TRBJ2-3, with TRBD2 matching over 7 bases. V shed 1 base and J 5 bases; nucleotides not matched to a gene: 6. CDR1 is SGHAT, CDR2 FQDESV, per germline (reference sequence). The CDR3 extends over 15 amino acids. CDR3 DNA sequence: TGTGCCAGCAGCTTAGGGACTAGAGACAGAGATACGCAGTATTTT. Protein sequence: CASSLGTRDRDTQYF.

The chain uses TRBV2 and TRBJ2-7, with a tentative D call TRBD1 (6 bases). Trimming left V 7 bases short and J 2 bases short, with 18 bases between. CDR3 length equals 15 residues. Germline CDR1 is SNHLY and CDR2 is FYNNEI. The CDR3 nucleotides read TGTGCCAGCACCTTTAGGGGACAAGCCGCCTACGAGCAGTACTTC. It is translated as CASTFRGQAAYEQYF.

This clone was counted once. This sequence joins TRBV4-3 and TRBJ2-1, with 10 bases identical to TRBD2. After removal of 0 bases from V and 8 bases from J, the junction contained 10 bases not matched to a gene. This CDR3 spans 17 amino acids. Looked up from germline, CDR1 is LGHNA and CDR2 is YSLEER. CDR3 residues: CASSQDGAGGPFDEQFF. The DNA for the CDR3 is TGCGCCAGCAGCCAAGACGGAGCGGGGGGGCCATTCGATGAGCAGTTCTTC.